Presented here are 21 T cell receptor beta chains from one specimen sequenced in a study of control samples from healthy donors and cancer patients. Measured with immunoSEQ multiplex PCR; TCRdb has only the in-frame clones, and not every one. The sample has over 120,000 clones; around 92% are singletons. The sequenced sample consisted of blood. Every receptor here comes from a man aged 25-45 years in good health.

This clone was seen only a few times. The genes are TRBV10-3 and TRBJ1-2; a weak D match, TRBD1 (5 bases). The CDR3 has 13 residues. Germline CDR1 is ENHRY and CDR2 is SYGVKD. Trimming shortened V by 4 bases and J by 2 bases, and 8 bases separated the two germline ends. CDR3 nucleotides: TGTGCCATCAGTGCAGACAGAAACTATGGCTACACCTTC. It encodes CAISADRNYGYTF.

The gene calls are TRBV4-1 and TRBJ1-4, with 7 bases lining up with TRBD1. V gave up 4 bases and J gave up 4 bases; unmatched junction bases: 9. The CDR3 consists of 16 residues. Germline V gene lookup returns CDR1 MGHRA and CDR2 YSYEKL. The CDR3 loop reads CASSLSPGTDNEKLFF. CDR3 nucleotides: TGCGCCAGCAGCCTCTCGCCCGGGACAGATAATGAAAAACTGTTTTTT.

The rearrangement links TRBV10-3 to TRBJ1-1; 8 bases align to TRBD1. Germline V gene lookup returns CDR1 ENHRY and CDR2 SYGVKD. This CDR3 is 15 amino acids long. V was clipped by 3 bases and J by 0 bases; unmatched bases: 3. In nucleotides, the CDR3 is TGTGCCATCAGTGAACAGGGGGTTTTGAACACTGAAGCTTTCTTT. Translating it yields CAISEQGVLNTEAFF.

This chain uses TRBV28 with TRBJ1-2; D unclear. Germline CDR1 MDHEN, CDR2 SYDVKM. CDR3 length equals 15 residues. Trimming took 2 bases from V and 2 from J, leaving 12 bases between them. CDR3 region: CASSLGGFANYGYTF. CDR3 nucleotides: TGTGCCAGCAGTTTAGGAGGGTTCGCCAACTATGGCTACACCTTC.

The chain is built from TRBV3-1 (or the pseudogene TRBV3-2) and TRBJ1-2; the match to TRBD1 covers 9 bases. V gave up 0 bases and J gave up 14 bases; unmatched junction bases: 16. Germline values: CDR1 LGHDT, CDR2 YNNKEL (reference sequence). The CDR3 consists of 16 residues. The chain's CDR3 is CASSQEGKRPGQGVTF. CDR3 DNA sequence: TGTGCCAGCAGCCAAGAAGGCAAAAGACCGGGACAGGGTGTTACCTTC.

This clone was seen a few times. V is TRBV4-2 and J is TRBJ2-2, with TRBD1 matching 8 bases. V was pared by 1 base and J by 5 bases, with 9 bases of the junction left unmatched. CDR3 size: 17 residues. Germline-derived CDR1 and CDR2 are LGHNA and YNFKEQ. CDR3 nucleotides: TGTGCCAGCAGCCAAGCCCCCGGACAGGGAGGTACCGGGGAGCTGTTTTTT. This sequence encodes CASSQAPGQGGTGELFF.

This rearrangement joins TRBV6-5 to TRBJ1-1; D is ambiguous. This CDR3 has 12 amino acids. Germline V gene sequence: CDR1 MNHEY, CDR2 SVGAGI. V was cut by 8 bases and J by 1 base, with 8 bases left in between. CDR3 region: CASRVTNTEAFF. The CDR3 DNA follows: TGTGCCAGCCGAGTTACGAACACTGAAGCTTTCTTT.

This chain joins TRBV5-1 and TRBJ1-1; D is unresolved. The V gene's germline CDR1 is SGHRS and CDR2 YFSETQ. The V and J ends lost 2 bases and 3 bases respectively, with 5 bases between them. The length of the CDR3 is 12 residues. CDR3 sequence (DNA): TGCGCCAGCAGCTTCGGGGACACTGAAGCTTTCTTT. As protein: CASSFGDTEAFF.

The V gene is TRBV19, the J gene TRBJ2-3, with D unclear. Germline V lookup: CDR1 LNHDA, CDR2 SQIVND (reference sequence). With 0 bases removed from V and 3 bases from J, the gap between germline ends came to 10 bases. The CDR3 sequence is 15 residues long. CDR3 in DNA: TGTGCCAGTAGTATAGATGGGGTGTCAACAGATACGCAGTATTTT. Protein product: CASSIDGVSTDTQYF.

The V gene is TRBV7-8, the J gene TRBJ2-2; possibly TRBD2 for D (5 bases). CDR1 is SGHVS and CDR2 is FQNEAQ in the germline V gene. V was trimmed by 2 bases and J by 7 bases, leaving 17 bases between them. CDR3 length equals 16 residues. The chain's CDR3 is CASSLLPSRSDGELFF. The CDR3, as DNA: TGTGCCAGCAGCTTATTACCTAGCCGGTCGGACGGGGAGCTGTTTTTT.

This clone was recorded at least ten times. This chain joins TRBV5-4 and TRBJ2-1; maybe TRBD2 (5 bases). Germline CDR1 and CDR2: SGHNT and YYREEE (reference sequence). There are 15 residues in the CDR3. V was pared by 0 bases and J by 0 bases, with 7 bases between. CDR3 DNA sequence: TGTGCCAGCAGCTTGGATGCGGGCTCCTACAATGAGCAGTTCTTC. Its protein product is CASSLDAGSYNEQFF.

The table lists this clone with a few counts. The CDR3 region is CASSQVGDSQYF. DNA for the CDR3: TGTGCCAGCAGCCAAGTGGGGGACTCCCAGTACTTC. The V and J genes are TRBV14 and TRBJ2-7, with D possibly being TRBD2 (6 bases). Germline assignment: CDR1 SGHDN and CDR2 FVKESK. The CDR3 spans 12 residues. Trimming took 1 base from V and 10 from J, leaving 11 bases between them.

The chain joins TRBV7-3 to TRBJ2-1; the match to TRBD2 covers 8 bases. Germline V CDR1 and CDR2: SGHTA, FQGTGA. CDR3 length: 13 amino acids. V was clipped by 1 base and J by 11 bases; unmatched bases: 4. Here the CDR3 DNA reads TGTGCCAGCAGCTTAATAGCGGGGATCAAGCAGTTCTTC. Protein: CASSLIAGIKQFF.

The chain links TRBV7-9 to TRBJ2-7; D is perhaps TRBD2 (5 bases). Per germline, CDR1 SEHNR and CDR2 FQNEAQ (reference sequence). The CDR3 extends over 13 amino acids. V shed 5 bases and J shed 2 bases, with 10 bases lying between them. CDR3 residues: CASSPGETYEQYF. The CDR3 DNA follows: TGTGCCAGCAGCCCCGGGGAAACCTACGAGCAGTACTTC.

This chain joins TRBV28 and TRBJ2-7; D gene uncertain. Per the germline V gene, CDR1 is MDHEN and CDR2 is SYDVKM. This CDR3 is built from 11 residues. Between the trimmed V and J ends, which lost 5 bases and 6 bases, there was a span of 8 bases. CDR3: CASSHPSEQYF. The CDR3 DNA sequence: TGTGCCAGCAGTCACCCTTCCGAGCAGTACTTC.

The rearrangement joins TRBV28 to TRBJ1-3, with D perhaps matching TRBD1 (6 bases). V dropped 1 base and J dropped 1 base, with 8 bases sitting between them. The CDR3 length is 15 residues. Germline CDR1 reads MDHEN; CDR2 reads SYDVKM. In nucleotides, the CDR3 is TGTGCCAGCAGTTTATCAACAGGGTCTGGAAACACCATATATTTT. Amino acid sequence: CASSLSTGSGNTIYF.

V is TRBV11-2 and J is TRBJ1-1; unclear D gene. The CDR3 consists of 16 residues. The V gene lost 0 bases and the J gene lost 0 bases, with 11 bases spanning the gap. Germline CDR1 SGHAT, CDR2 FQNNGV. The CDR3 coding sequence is TGTGCCAGCAGCTTAGACCCTACAGTTATGAACACTGAAGCTTTCTTT. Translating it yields CASSLDPTVMNTEAFF. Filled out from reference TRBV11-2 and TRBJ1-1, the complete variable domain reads EAGVAQSPRYKIIEKRQSVAFWCNPISGHATLYWYQQILGQGPKLLIQFQNNGVVDDSQLPKDRFSAERLKGVDSTLKIQPAKLEDSAVYLCASSLDPTVMNTEAFFGQGTRLTVV.

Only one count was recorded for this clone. The CDR3 here is CASSQGWQSNSPLHF. The CDR3 DNA sequence: TGTGCCAGCAGCCAAGGGTGGCAATCTAATTCACCCCTCCACTTT. The rearrangement uses TRBV13 and TRBJ1-6; D remains ambiguous. Germline-derived CDR1 and CDR2 are PRHDT and FYEKMQ (reference sequence). The V and J ends lost 5 bases and 6 bases respectively, with 14 bases between them. This CDR3 spans 15 amino acids.

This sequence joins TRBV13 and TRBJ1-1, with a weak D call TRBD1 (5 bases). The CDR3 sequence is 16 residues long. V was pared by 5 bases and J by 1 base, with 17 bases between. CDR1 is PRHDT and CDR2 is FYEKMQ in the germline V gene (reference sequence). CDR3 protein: CASSGRGRGKNTEAFF. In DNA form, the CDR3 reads TGTGCCAGCAGCGGTAGAGGAAGGGGTAAGAACACTGAAGCTTTCTTT.

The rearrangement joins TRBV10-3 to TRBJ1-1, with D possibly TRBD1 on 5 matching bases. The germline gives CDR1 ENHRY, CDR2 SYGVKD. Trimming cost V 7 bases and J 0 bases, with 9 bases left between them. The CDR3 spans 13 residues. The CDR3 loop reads CAITPTVNTEAFF. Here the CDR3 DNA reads TGTGCCATCACCCCGACAGTGAACACTGAAGCTTTCTTT.

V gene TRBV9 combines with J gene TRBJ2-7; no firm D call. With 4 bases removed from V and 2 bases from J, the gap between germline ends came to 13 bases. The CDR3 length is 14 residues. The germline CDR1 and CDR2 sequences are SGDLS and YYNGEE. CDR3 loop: CASSSTSQTYEQYF. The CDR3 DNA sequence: TGTGCCAGCAGCTCCACGTCCCAGACCTACGAGCAGTACTTC.